The sequence of this TCR beta chain was determined in a study of cytomegalovirus exposure and HLA in healthy donors. Concerning this clone: Its antigen is not known.

Primers for the PCR totalled 60 Vbeta and 13 Jbeta. Using immunoSEQ multiplex PCR, the repertoire was profiled, and TCRdb retains in-frame clones only, with some absent. The sample yields 200,000 to 250,000 clones, roughly 83% seen once. While unrecorded immune exposures were likely, the donors were nominally healthy when sampled. Study outcomes and limitations: TCR beta chains numbering under 200 were designated cytomegalovirus-associated. Presence/absence analyses supposed approximately even sequencing depth among donors.

The origin of this receptor is a girl under 18 in good health and CMV-seronegative. The sequencing sample was made of PBMCs.

The CDR3 DNA reads as TGTGCCAGCAGCGCGTTTCCGACGGGACAGGGTTTTTCCTACGAGCAGTACTTC. Translated, it gives CASSAFPTGQGFSYEQYF. The V call is TRBV7-3, the J call TRBJ2-7, with 9 bases matching TRBD1. The germline V gene encodes CDR1 SGHTA and CDR2 FQGTGA. CDR3 length equals 18 residues. V dropped 5 bases and J dropped 1; count of bases not matched to a gene: 15. Full variable domain (outside the CDR3, taken from reference TRBV7-3 and TRBJ2-7): GAGVSQTPSNKVTEKGKYVELRCDPISGHTALYWYRQSLGQGPEFLIYFQGTGAADDSGLPNDRFFAVRPEGSVSTLKIQRTERGDSAVYLCASSAFPTGQGFSYEQYFGPGTRLTVT.